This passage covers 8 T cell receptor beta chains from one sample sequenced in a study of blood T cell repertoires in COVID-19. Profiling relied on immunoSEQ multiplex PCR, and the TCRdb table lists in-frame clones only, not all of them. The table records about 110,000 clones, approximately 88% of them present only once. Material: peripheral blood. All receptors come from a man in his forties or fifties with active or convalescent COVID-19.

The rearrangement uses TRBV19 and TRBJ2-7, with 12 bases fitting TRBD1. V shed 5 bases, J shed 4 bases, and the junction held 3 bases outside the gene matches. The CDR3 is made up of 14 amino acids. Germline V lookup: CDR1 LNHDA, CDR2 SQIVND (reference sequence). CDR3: CASSVGQGAYEQYF. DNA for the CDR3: TGTGCCAGTAGTGTGGGACAGGGGGCGTACGAGCAGTACTTC.

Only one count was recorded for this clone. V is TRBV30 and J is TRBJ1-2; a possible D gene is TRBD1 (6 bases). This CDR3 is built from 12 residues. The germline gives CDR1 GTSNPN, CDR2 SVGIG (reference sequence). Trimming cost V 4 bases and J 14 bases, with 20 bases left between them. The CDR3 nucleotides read TGTGCCTGGACCGCCGGGACATCAGGGTCAACCTTC. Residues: CAWTAGTSGSTF.

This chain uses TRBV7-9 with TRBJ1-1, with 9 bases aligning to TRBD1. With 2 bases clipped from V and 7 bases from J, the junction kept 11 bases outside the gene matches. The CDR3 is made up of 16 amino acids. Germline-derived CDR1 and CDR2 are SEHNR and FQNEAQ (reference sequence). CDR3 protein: CASSLLGQGTTDEAFF. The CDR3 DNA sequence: TGTGCCAGCAGCTTATTGGGACAGGGAACAACCGATGAAGCTTTCTTT.

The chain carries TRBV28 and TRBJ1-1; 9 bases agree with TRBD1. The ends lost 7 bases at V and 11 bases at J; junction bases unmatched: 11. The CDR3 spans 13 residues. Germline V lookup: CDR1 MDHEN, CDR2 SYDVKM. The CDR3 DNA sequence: TGTGCCAGCATTGAGGCCGGGACAGGGAAGGCTTTCTTT. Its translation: CASIEAGTGKAFF. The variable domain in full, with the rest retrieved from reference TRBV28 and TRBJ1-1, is DVKVTQSSRYLVKRTGEKVFLECVQDMDHENMFWYRQDPGLGLRLIYFSYDVKMKEKGDIPEGYSVSREKKERFSLILESASTNQTSMYLCASIEAGTGKAFFGQGTRLTVV.

The CDR3 bases are TGTGCCAGCTCACCAGGACAGACTAGCGGTTACGAGCAGTACTTC. Amino acid sequence: CASSPGQTSGYEQYF. This chain joins TRBV18 and TRBJ2-7, with TRBD2 matching 9 bases. This CDR3 region has 15 residues. CDR1 is KGHSH and CDR2 is LQKENI in the germline V gene. V was pared by 2 bases and J by 4 bases, with 6 bases of the junction left unmatched.

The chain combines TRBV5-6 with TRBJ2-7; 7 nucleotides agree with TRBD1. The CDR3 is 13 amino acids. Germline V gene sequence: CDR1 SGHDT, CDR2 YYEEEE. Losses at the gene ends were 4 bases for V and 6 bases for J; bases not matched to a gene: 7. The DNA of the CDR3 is TGTGCCAGCAGCCTAGGACAGGCCCTCGAGCAGTACTTC. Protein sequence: CASSLGQALEQYF.

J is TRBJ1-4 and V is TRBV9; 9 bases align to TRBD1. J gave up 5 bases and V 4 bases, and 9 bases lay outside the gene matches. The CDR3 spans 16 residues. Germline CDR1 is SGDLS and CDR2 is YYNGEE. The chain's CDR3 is CASSRSGQGRNEKLFF. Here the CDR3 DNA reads TGTGCCAGCAGCCGATCCGGACAGGGGAGAAATGAAAAACTGTTTTTT. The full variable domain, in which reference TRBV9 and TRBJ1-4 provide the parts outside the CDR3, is DSGVTQTPKHLITATGQRVTLRCSPRSGDLSVYWYQQSLDQGLQFLIQYYNGEERAKGNILERFSAQQFPDLHSELNLSSLELGDSALYFCASSRSGQGRNEKLFFGSGTQLSVL.

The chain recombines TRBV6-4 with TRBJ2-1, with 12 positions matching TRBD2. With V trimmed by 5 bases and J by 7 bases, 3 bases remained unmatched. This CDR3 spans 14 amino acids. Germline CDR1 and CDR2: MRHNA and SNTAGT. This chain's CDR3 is CASSTLAGGNEQFF. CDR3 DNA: TGTGCCAGCAGTACCCTAGCGGGAGGGAATGAGCAGTTCTTC.